This entry is about one TCR beta chain. The RNA, about 0.45 to 1 ug, was put through reverse transcription using random hexamers. Across 54 Vbeta and 13 Jbeta, TCR beta CDR3 was amplified with immunoSEQ multiplex PCR. TCRdb itself ran the immunoSEQ multiplex PCR reads through MiXCR, one entry per CDR3 protein. The sample contains roughly 300,000 distinct CDR3 sequences, around 83% of which appear only once. This record comes from a study of CD8 T cells in Susac syndrome. The CDR3 is 17 amino acids. Looked up from germline, CDR1 is ENHRY and CDR2 is SYGVKD. V dropped 6 bases and J dropped 2 bases, with 21 bases sitting between them.

This sequence was found in a human donor with multiple sclerosis. Sequenced sample: CD8+ T cells from PBMCs. The chain uses TRBV10-3 and TRBJ2-3, with a weak D call TRBD2 (6 bases). The CDR3 loop reads CAIRDPSALTLTDTQYF. The CDR3 DNA sequence: TGTGCCATCAGGGACCCTAGCGCACTGACCCTCACAGATACGCAGTATTTT.